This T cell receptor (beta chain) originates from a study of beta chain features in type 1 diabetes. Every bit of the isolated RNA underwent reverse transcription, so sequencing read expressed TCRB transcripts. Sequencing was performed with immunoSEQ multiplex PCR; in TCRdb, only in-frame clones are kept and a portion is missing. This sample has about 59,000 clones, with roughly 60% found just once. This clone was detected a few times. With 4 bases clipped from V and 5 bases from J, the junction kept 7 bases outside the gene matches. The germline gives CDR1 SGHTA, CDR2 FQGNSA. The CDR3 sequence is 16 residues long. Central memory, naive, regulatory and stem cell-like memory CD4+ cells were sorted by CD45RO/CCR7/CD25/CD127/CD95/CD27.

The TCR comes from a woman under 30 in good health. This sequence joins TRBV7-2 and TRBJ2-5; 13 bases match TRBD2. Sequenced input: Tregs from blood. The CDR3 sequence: CASSSGLAGPSETQYF. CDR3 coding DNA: TGTGCCAGCAGCTCGGGACTAGCGGGACCGTCGGAGACCCAGTACTTC.